This paragraph reports one TCR beta chain. In the original workflow: By means of reference gene primer amplification, nucleated cell counts were estimated. Profiled with immunoSEQ multiplex PCR; TCRdb holds only in-frame clones, not every one. Clonal size and the V and J genes are those of that table, whereas D and trimming came from the DNA. In the table there are 150,000 or so clones, 80% to 90% of which are singletons. While infection was still active, Seattle patients were enrolled and then followed longitudinally. This record belongs to a study of blood T cell repertoires in COVID-19. Study overall: The United States, Italy and Spain provided the acute and convalescent COVID-19 samples. The cDNA or gDNA used as material had been derived from T cells, B-cell-depleted T cells, or PBMCs.

The TCR sequence derives from a man between 60 and 70 years old with COVID-19, enrolled during active disease. Sequenced: peripheral blood.

As DNA, the CDR3 is TGTGCCACCCGACAGGGGTCTAATAGCAATCAGCCCCAGCATTTT. Its translation: CATRQGSNSNQPQHF. The chain recombines TRBV14 with TRBJ1-5; 8 nucleotides agree with TRBD1. The CDR3 runs to 15 residues. Germline trimming cut 10 bases from V and 0 bases from J; bases unmatched to any gene: 8. Germline values: CDR1 SGHDN, CDR2 FVKESK. Looking up the rest from reference TRBV14 and TRBJ1-5 gives the full variable domain: EAGVTQFPSHSVIEKGQTVTLRCDPISGHDNLYWYRRVMGKEIKFLLHFVKESKQDESGMPNNRFLAERTGGTYSTLKVQPAELEDSGVYFCATRQGSNSNQPQHFGDGTRLSIL.